This T cell receptor beta chain was documented in a study of shared clonotypes between healthy human individuals. V lost 1 base, J lost 5 bases, and 14 bases lay in between. Germline V CDR1 and CDR2: GTSNPN, SVGIG (reference sequence). This CDR3 has 14 amino acids. CD4+ cells were split into CD45RA+ naive and CD45RA-negative memory subsets. Overall study results and limits: Only blood was sampled; tissue repertoires likely differ. Four donors held roughly 5% of naive CD4 clonotypes in common.

This clone has ten or more counts. The antigen is not known. In the original processing: ImmunoSEQ output lacked quality scores and full-length reads, limiting matched filtering. Libraries were prepared by immunoSEQ multiplex PCR; TCRdb keeps only in-frame clonotypes and omits some of them. The V and J calls and the clone size are those of that table, but D and trimming were determined from the DNA. The sample has about 1 million clones; around 74% are singletons. The chain couples TRBV30 to TRBJ1-2; no firm D call. The receptor was isolated from a man aged 18 to 35 in good health. Sequencing was carried out using memory CD4+ T cells sorted from blood. Subset indicated: CD45RA-negative fraction. The CDR3 DNA is TGTGCCTGGAGTGGTTCGGTAGGGAAGTATGGCTACACCTTC. It encodes CAWSGSVGKYGYTF.